These T cell receptor beta chains were read from a single sample in a study of T-cell reconstitution after alpha-beta-depleted transplantation in children. MiXCR was run by TCRdb on the PCR reads, yielding one entry per CDR3 protein. The table lists about 300,000 distinct CDR3 sequences, about 9.4% of them singletons. The sequencing here drew on PBMCs, taken before TCRalphabeta/CD19-depleted stem cell transplant. The origin of the receptors is a boy younger than two with acute myeloid leukemia, due to receive a stem cell transplant. Each CDR3 is given with its conserved first and last residue. D genes are given only for firm matches. Expanded clones are given a class, and other clones once, few, many or no size at all.

>few|TRBJ2-5|TRBD1|TRBV27
TGTGCCAGCAGTTCCCGACAGGGGGAAGGGGAGACCCAGTACTTC
CASSSRQGEGETQYF
>.|TRBJ2-7|.|TRBV15
TGTGCCACCAGCAGAGTGTTGGAAGAATCCGGCGAGCAGTACTTC
CATSRVLEESGEQYF
>.|TRBJ1-2|.|TRBV6-6
TGTGCCAGCAGTAGGACCGACAACTATGGCTACACCTTC
CASSRTDNYGYTF
>many|TRBJ2-7|.|TRBV29-1
TGCAGCGTTCGAAGTTCCAGCTCCTACGAGCAGTACTTC
CSVRSSSSYEQYF
>many|TRBJ2-7|TRBD2|TRBV20-1
TGCAGTGCTAGTTTCCGGGAGGGCCTTAGGGCCTACGAGCAGTACTTC
CSASFREGLRAYEQYF
>many|TRBJ2-3|.|TRBV5-1
TGCGCCAGCAGCTCCGAGCGAGATACGCAGTATTTT
CASSSERDTQYF
>many|TRBJ1-1|.|TRBV7-3
TGTGCCAGCAGCCGGGGAGTGTTCACTGAAGCTTTCTTT
CASSRGVFTEAFF
>.|TRBJ1-1|.|TRBV4-2
TGTGCCAGTTGTCGGACCATGAACACTGAAGCTTTCTTT
CASCRTMNTEAFF
>.|TRBJ2-1|.|TRBV19
TGTGCCAGTAGTATAGACGACAGGAGCTCCTACAATGAGCAGTTCTTC
CASSIDDRSSYNEQFF
>many|TRBJ2-3|TRBD1|TRBV5-1
TGCGCCAGCAGCTCCTGGACAGGGGTAGATACGCAGTATTTT
CASSSWTGVDTQYF
>few|TRBJ1-2|.|TRBV12-3/TRBV12-4
TGTGCCAGCAGTTCCGGCGGAATGTATGGCTACACCTTC
CASSSGGMYGYTF
>many|TRBJ1-1|.|TRBV7-2
TGTGCCAGCAGCTTAGCGAACGGACAGAACACTGAAGCTTTCTTT
CASSLANGQNTEAFF
>many|TRBJ1-2|TRBD1|TRBV9
TGTGCCAGCAGCGTAACAGGGGACGGCTACACCTTC
CASSVTGDGYTF
>.|TRBJ2-2|.|TRBV7-3
TGTGCCAGCAGCCTATCCACCCGGGAGCTGTTTTTT
CASSLSTRELFF
>many|TRBJ2-7|TRBD2|TRBV6-5
TGTGCCAGCAGTTTCGGAGGACTAGCGGTATACGAGCAGTACTTC
CASSFGGLAVYEQYF
>many|TRBJ2-3|.|TRBV5-1
TGCGCCAGCAGCCCAGCCTTCACAGATACGCAGTATTTT
CASSPAFTDTQYF
>many|TRBJ2-7|TRBD2|TRBV4-2
TGTGCCAGCAGCCAAGATTTGTTAGCGGGAGGCTACGAGCAGTACTTC
CASSQDLLAGGYEQYF
>many|TRBJ2-7|TRBD1|TRBV7-6
TGTGCCAGCAGCTTAGACGACAGGGGGCTCTACGAGCAGTACTTC
CASSLDDRGLYEQYF
>many|TRBJ2-3|.|TRBV4-2
TGTGCCAGCAGCCAAGTTGATCGGTTAAGCACAGATACGCAGTATTTT
CASSQVDRLSTDTQYF
>many|TRBJ1-1|.|TRBV4-3
TGCGCCAGCAGCCAAGCAAGGGGTACGGACACTGAAGCTTTCTTT
CASSQARGTDTEAFF
>few|TRBJ1-2|.|TRBV2
TGTGCCAGCAGTGACGAGGGGAGATATGGCTACACCTTC
CASSDEGRYGYTF
>many|TRBJ1-2|.|TRBV7-9
TGTGCCAGCAGCTTAGGGCACCTTAACTATGGCTACACCTTC
CASSLGHLNYGYTF
>many|TRBJ2-5|.|TRBV7-2
TGTGCCAGCAGCTTAAACAGAGTCCAAGAGACCCAGTACTTC
CASSLNRVQETQYF
>.|TRBJ2-3|TRBD2|TRBV5-1
TGCGCCAGCAGCTATAGACTAGCGGGAGAAGATACGCAGTATTTT
CASSYRLAGEDTQYF
>many|TRBJ1-2|.|TRBV4-2
TGTGCCAGCAGCCTAAACCCTATTGGAATCACTCCGGACAGCGACTATGGCTACACCTTC
CASSLNPIGITPDSDYGYTF
>few|TRBJ2-7|TRBD2|TRBV4-3
TGCGCCAGCAGCCAAGAAATACTAGCGGAGTACCCTTACGAGCAGTACTTC
CASSQEILAEYPYEQYF
>.|TRBJ2-1|TRBD1|TRBV7-8
TGTGCCAGCAGCTTCGTTGGACAGGGACATTCCTACAATGTGCAGTTCTTC
CASSFVGQGHSYNVQFF
>.|TRBJ2-7|.|TRBV3-1
TGTGCCAGCAGCCCCCGGGGACCGGAAACAAGCGAGCAGTACTTC
CASSPRGPETSEQYF
>many|TRBJ1-6|.|TRBV28
TGTGCCAGCAGTTCTCTAGGCTCCTATAATTCACCCCTCCACTTT
CASSSLGSYNSPLHF
>.|TRBJ1-5|TRBD1|TRBV6-1
TGTGCCAGCAGGGAAGGTACAGGGGGTCAGCCCCAGCATTTT
CASREGTGGQPQHF
>many|TRBJ2-5|.|TRBV7-7
TGTGCTAGCAGCCTTGGACAGCCCGGACAAGAGACCCAGTACTTC
CASSLGQPGQETQYF
>many|TRBJ2-3|TRBD2|TRBV10-3
TGTGCCTCCCACGGACTAGCGGGTCTAGATACGCAGTATTTT
CASHGLAGLDTQYF
>many|TRBJ2-4|.|TRBV5-1
TGCGCCAGCAGCTTGGGTGGGGGAATAGCCAAAAACATTCAGTACTTC
CASSLGGGIAKNIQYF
>many|TRBJ2-7|.|TRBV7-9
TGTGCCAGCAGCTTAGGGGAGGTGGTCCACGAGCAGTACTTC
CASSLGEVVHEQYF
>many|TRBJ1-2|.|TRBV12-3/TRBV12-4
TGTGCCAGCAGTTACGGACAGAACTATGGCTACACCTTC
CASSYGQNYGYTF
>many|TRBJ2-2|TRBD2|TRBV4-3
TGCGCCAGCAGCCAAGGTCCGGGACTAGCAGACACCGGGGAGCTGTTTTTT
CASSQGPGLADTGELFF
>many|TRBJ2-5|.|TRBV20-1
TGCAGTGCTGGACATCAAGAGACCCAGTACTTC
CSAGHQETQYF
>many|TRBJ2-4|.|TRBV21-1
TGTGCCAGCAGCAAAGTATGGCCTCTACTAGCCAAAAACATTCAGTACTTC
CASSKVWPLLAKNIQYF
>few|TRBJ2-7|.|TRBV9
TGTGCCAGCAGCGTAGAGGCAGGGTTTTACGAGCAGTACTTC
CASSVEAGFYEQYF
>many|TRBJ2-1|TRBD2|TRBV4-3
TGCGCCAGCAGCCGACTAGCGGGAGGTTACAATGAGCAGTTCTTC
CASSRLAGGYNEQFF
>many|TRBJ1-1|.|TRBV12-3/TRBV12-4
TGTGCCAGCAGTTTTGCTGGGCCGAACACTGAAGCTTTCTTT
CASSFAGPNTEAFF
>many|TRBJ1-5|.|TRBV12-3/TRBV12-4
TGTGCCAGCAGTTCCCGGACAGTTAGCAATCAGCCCCAGCATTTT
CASSSRTVSNQPQHF
>.|TRBJ2-7|TRBD2|TRBV13
TGTGCCAGCAGCACGGGACTAGCGGAGAGCTACGAGCAGTACTTC
CASSTGLAESYEQYF
>many|TRBJ2-2|.|TRBV10-3
TGTGCCATCAAGGATAGCGGGAACACCGGGGAGCTGTTTTTT
CAIKDSGNTGELFF
>many|TRBJ1-1|.|TRBV15
TGTGCCACCAGGGCGCCTGGTGGGAAGAACACTGAAGCTTTCTTT
CATRAPGGKNTEAFF
>few|TRBJ2-5|.|TRBV5-4
TGTGCCAGCAGCCCCGACCCGGGAGAGACCCAGTACTTC
CASSPDPGETQYF
>many|TRBJ2-1|.|TRBV7-8
TGTGCCAGCAGGCACTACAGGGATAGCAATGAGCAGTTCTTC
CASRHYRDSNEQFF
>many|TRBJ1-1|.|TRBV5-1
TGCGCCAGCAGTTCTAGTGACCGGTATTTTGCTGAAGCTTTCTTT
CASSSSDRYFAEAFF
>.|TRBJ2-3|.|TRBV12-3/TRBV12-4
TGTGCCAGCAGATCTCAGGGGCCTGGGGATACGCAGTATTTT
CASRSQGPGDTQYF
>medium-sized|TRBJ1-1|.|TRBV20-1
TGCAGTGCTAGAGATCTGGTGGGGGGTGAGACTGAAGCTTTCTTT
CSARDLVGGETEAFF
>many|TRBJ2-3|TRBD2|TRBV6-1
TGTGCCAGCACCAGGAGAGTGAGCGGGAGGGGGGCAGATACGCAGTATTTT
CASTRRVSGRGADTQYF
>.|TRBJ2-1|.|TRBV20-1
TGCAGTGCGAACGGACATAGTAAGCAGGCAATCGATGAGCAGTTCTTC
CSANGHSKQAIDEQFF
>few|TRBJ1-6|.|TRBV2
TGTGCCAGCATCTACAGGGAAGTCGGTTCACCCCTCCACTTT
CASIYREVGSPLHF
>many|TRBJ2-5|.|TRBV28
TGTGCCAGCAGTTTAACGGGTTATCGGTACTTC
CASSLTGYRYF
>many|TRBJ2-6|.|TRBV5-1
TGCGCCAGCAGCTTGGCCGGCAGTCCGAGCTCTGGGGCCAACGTCCTGACTTTC
CASSLAGSPSSGANVLTF
>many|TRBJ1-2|TRBD1|TRBV20-1
TGCAGTGTAGGACAGGGGGCTAACTATGGCTACACCTTC
CSVGQGANYGYTF
>few|TRBJ1-1|.|TRBV7-9
TGTGCCAGCAGCTTAGCGGAGAGCGTGAACACTGAAGCTTTCTTT
CASSLAESVNTEAFF
>few|TRBJ1-1|.|TRBV12-3/TRBV12-4
TGTGCCAGCAGTCATACTACTCTTAACACTGAAGCTTTCTTT
CASSHTTLNTEAFF
>few|TRBJ2-3|TRBD2|TRBV23-1
TGCGCCTCGAGCGGGGCCCTCACAGATACGCAGTATTTT
CASSGALTDTQYF
>few|TRBJ2-3|.|TRBV20-1
TGCAGTGCTGACCGAGTTGGGCGAGGAGATACGCAGTATTTT
CSADRVGRGDTQYF